The TCR beta chain described here comes from a study of regulatory T cells in long-lasting Graves disease listed by TCRdb under 2021. A note on the overall study: Antithyroid drugs had been taken for less than 3 months by newly diagnosed Graves' disease patients. Peripheral blood TCR sequencing and RNA sequencing compared persistent Graves' disease patients with newly diagnosed Graves' disease patients. The study was registered as a clinical trial and conducted in China. A total of roughly 33 samples underwent TCR sequencing: about 13 from persistent and around 20 from newly diagnosed Graves' disease patients. The study at large found these results: TRBV28, TRBJ1-2 and TRBJ2-5 were preferentially used in persistent disease, while TRBV20-1 and TRBJ2-1 were favored in newly diagnosed disease. Sequencing and analysis were restricted to the TCR beta chain. A larger number of public clonotypes was shared among persistent patients (approximately 3,000) than among newly diagnosed patients (approximately 1,000). Lower TCR Shannon entropy and fewer highly expanded clones were observed in persistent Graves' disease patients than in newly diagnosed patients, which suggested clonal expansion. Only peripheral blood was studied, because thyroid tissue, the primary lesion, was inaccessible. The authors acknowledged the small sample size as a limitation that may reduce accuracy.

This clonotype occurred many times. The antigen it binds to is not known. Base qualities are missing; no much larger clone stands one base away. Receptor amplification or capture employed multiplex PCR. The sample was run on an Illumina HiSeq 4000. To build TCR beta libraries, CDR3 regions were amplified by Arm-PCR using iRepertoire HTBI primers. Before sequencing, the PCR products underwent gel purification. The authors' pipeline ran thus. Gene usage analysis of CDR3 amino acid clonotypes used the approximately 62 TRBV and 11 to 15 TRBJ segments found across samples. COPE and FqMerger were used to merge filtered high-quality paired reads into contigs. BLAST was used to align contigs to IMGT TRBV, TRBD and TRBJ reference genes, and CDR3 was defined according to IMGT. Clonotypes above 0.1% frequency were classified as highly expanded clones. Shannon entropy served as the measure of repertoire diversity, while the Gini coefficient captured V-J evenness. A clonotype found in more than one individual was treated as public. TCRdb reprocessing: public reads trimmed at Q25 with fastp, clones called with MiXCR, in-frame beta chains kept. Every distinct CDR3 protein forms one entry, paired with its most common genes and DNA. The V and J calls follow TCRdb's processing rather than the paper's. For this sample the table gives approximately 540,000 distinct CDR3 sequences, of which around 12% were detected only once. The ten biggest clones cover roughly 8.9% of the sample.

Taken with the paper, the label for time point translates to: newly diagnosed GD, antithyroid drugs for less than 3 months. For both TCR sequencing and RNA sequencing, RNA was extracted from PBMCs using TRIzol. The diagnosis of Graves' disease followed American Thyroid Association guidelines. Patients were recruited from an endocrinology department in Xi'an, China. Each patient gave roughly 8.4 milliliters of peripheral blood, collected in an EDTA anticoagulant tube. Ficoll Paque Plus density gradient separation was used to isolate PBMCs, and no further T cell sorting was performed. An Agilent 2100 Bioanalyzer and agarose gel were used to check RNA quality, and a NanoDrop 2000 was used to measure RNA concentration. Spanning cysteine to phenylalanine, the CDR3 consists of 15 amino acids. Only the CDR3 part of the read is kept: 45 bases, read in frame from the first base. The junction carries 14 bases between V and J, which are trimmed by 5 bases and 3 bases respectively. From the germline V gene, CDR1 is SGHTA and CDR2 is FQGNSA.

These sequences were also reported in another study, on T cells in Graves' hyperthyroidism and ophthalmopathy. As that second paper reports: Stable Graves' hyperthyroidism was defined as the absence of progression to ophthalmopathy over 18 months of follow-up. The hyperthyroidism patients were between 18 and 65 years old and newly diagnosed, with a disease duration of less than 2 months. Patients with uncontrolled infections, other autoimmune diseases, pregnancy or lactation were excluded. Clinical symptoms, serum thyroxine and TRAb, thyroid ultrasound, and orbital computed tomography formed the basis for the diagnoses. The TCR CDR3 was subjected to a first round of RT-PCR using the HTBI primer set and the Qiagen OneStep RT-PCR kit. Most expanded thyroid clonotypes (frequency above 0.001) were also detected in blood, a finding suggesting that blood repertoires may reflect thyroid immune responses. A 13 V-J signature model separated ophthalmopathy from stable hyperthyroidism, with around 90% sensitivity and 81% to 83% specificity in cross-validation and 80%/75% in testing. In validation, the model predicted progression to ophthalmopathy a median of approximately 6.6 months before onset, with about 70% sensitivity and more than 72% specificity. A discovery cohort of approximately 97 patients, about 44 with Graves' ophthalmopathy and roughly 59 with stable Graves' hyperthyroidism, was used to find distinguishing TCR V-J signatures. Prospective prediction of ophthalmopathy was tested in an independent validation cohort of approximately 19 hyperthyroidism patients and 15 to 17 patients who later progressed to ophthalmopathy. For training and testing, the 100 or so patients in the discovery cohort were randomly divided in a 7:3 ratio. In addition, the study compared T-cell repertoires in thyroid tissue and in blood from six Graves' hyperthyroidism patients. Once sampling was done, hyperthyroidism patients were given methimazole at a starting dose of 30 mg daily, whereas ophthalmopathy patients were given high-dose intravenous methylprednisolone. A second multiplex PCR round built the libraries, followed by size selection and purification. Paired-end sequencing of the libraries was performed with 100 bp reads on an Illumina HiSeq2000. SOAPnuke was used to process the raw data, removing reads that contained adapters or uncalled bases, had a mean Phred below 15, or lacked an exact match to the constant primer or identifier. COPE v1.2.5 was used to merge the high-quality paired reads, and each unique nucleotide sequence was defined as a clonotype. Clonotypes were aligned to IMGT TRBV, TRBD and TRBJ reference segments using MiTCR v1.1. The analysis was restricted to V-J combinations with a frequency above 0.0001, which together covered over 99% of the repertoires. The TCS score was defined as the ratio of F50 (clonal expansion) to E x V (chaos), calculated using BLOSUM62-based TCRdist between CDR3 peptides within each V-J. Welch's t-statistics and random forest reduced roughly 540 V-J features to some 14, which were used in a naive Bayes classifier (R e1071). Sample size was not statistically predetermined, and investigators were not blinded to group allocation. According to the paper, TCR Vbeta CDR3 sequencing was carried out on 135 peripheral blood samples, which came from fewer than 50 ophthalmopathy, 75 or so hyperthyroidism and approximately 17 progressor patients.

The chain joins TRBV7-2 to TRBJ2-1; a tentative D call is TRBD2 (6 bases match). Here the sequenced sample was peripheral blood mononuclear cells (PBMCs), taken at new diagnosis, from a patient treated with antithyroid drugs. The TCR sequence derives from a woman between 25 and 40 years old with Graves disease. Donor details come from another sample of the same person, matched by shared clones. In nucleotide form, the sequence is TGTGCCAGCAGCCCCGTGACTAGACGCTACAATGAGCAGTTCTTC. The translation is CASSPVTRRYNEQFF.